The 9 T cell receptor beta chains below all came from one sample that was sequenced in a study of blood T cell repertoires in COVID-19. Repertoires were generated with immunoSEQ multiplex PCR, while TCRdb's copy carries only in-frame clones and drops some. The top ten hold around 1.8% of the sample, which has 250,000 or so clones, 85% to 90% seen once. The sample was PBMCs or T cells enriched from blood (not recorded which). Receptors originate from a man aged 40-55 years who had recovered from COVID-19.

The chain carries TRBV18 and TRBJ2-7; 7 bases fit TRBD1. J was trimmed by 3 bases and V by 0 bases; bases with no gene match: 5. The CDR3 runs to 15 residues. Looked up from germline, CDR1 is KGHSH and CDR2 is LQKENI. The DNA for the CDR3 is TGTGCCAGCTCACCACCTGGGACAGCCGACTACGAGCAGTACTTC. This sequence encodes CASSPPGTADYEQYF.

This sequence joins TRBV30 and TRBJ1-2; no reliable D call. Per the germline V gene, CDR1 is GTSNPN and CDR2 is SVGIG (reference sequence). The CDR3 spans 16 residues. Trimming removed 5 bases from V and 2 bases from J, with 21 bases in between. CDR3 region: CAWGPGKAVRNYGYTF. The DNA of the CDR3 is TGTGCCTGGGGGCCGGGGAAGGCAGTTCGGAACTATGGCTACACCTTC.

The rearrangement links TRBV7-7 to TRBJ2-3; 13 bases match TRBD2. This CDR3 contains 17 residues. Trimming removed 5 bases from V and 6 bases from J; junction bases left unmatched: 11. Looked up from germline, CDR1 is SSHAT and CDR2 is FNYEAQ (reference sequence). The CDR3 sequence: CASSPGLAGVGSDTQYF. The CDR3 DNA reads as TGTGCCAGCAGCCCCGGACTAGCGGGGGTAGGTTCCGATACGCAGTATTTT.

The chain links TRBV3-1 (or the pseudogene TRBV3-2) to TRBJ1-4; 7 bases agree with TRBD1. The CDR3 is 15 residues long. In germline, CDR1 is LGHDT, CDR2 YNNKEL (reference sequence). The J segment lost 6 bases and the V segment lost 2 bases, leaving 6 bases of the junction unmatched. The CDR3 DNA follows: TGTGCCAGCAGCCAACCCTCAGGGGGATATGAAAAACTGTTTTTT. This translates into CASSQPSGGYEKLFF.

This clone was seen a single time. This chain links TRBV2 with TRBJ1-5; TRBD1 aligns across 7 bases. The CDR3 totals 14 residues. Germline values: CDR1 SNHLY, CDR2 FYNNEI. Trimming took 6 bases from V and 6 from J; bases not matched to a gene: 8. The DNA of the CDR3 is TGTGCCAGCAGCGAGACAGGGTCGGCTCAGCCCCAGCATTTT. This codes for CASSETGSAQPQHF.

This clone has a handful of counts. The rearrangement links TRBV29-1 to TRBJ2-7; D possibly corresponds to TRBD2 (5 bases). The germline V and J ends were trimmed by 4 bases and 3 bases, with 7 bases remaining between them. From germline, CDR1 is SQVTM and CDR2 ANQGSEA. This CDR3 contains 11 residues. CDR3 coding DNA: TGCAGCGTTGCGGGGAACTACGAGCAGTACTTC. Amino acids: CSVAGNYEQYF.

J is TRBJ2-7 and V is TRBV28; D may be TRBD2 (6 bases). Germline V gene sequence: CDR1 MDHEN, CDR2 SYDVKM. The ends were cut back, 5 bases at V and 7 bases at J, with 18 bases in the middle. The length of the CDR3 is 14 residues. In nucleotides, the CDR3 is TGTGCCAGCAGTCTCGGGCGAACTGCGGGGGAGCAGTACTTC. This gives the protein CASSLGRTAGEQYF.

Written as DNA, the CDR3 is TGTGCCAGCAGCTTGGGTGGGCCCTACGAGCAGTACTTC. Translation gives CASSLGGPYEQYF. The genes are TRBV5-6 and TRBJ2-7, with no clear D. CDR3 length equals 13 residues. V was trimmed by 0 bases and J by 2 bases, leaving 6 bases between them. CDR1 is SGHDT, CDR2 YYEEEE, per germline.

The CDR3 DNA is TGTGCCAGCAGCTTGGTTGGACAGGGGGCCAAAAACATTCAGTACTTC. It yields the protein CASSLVGQGAKNIQYF. The chain links TRBV5-4 to TRBJ2-4, with 9 bases identical to TRBD1. CDR1 is SGHNT and CDR2 is YYREEE in the germline V gene (reference sequence). The J segment lost 1 base and the V segment lost 0 bases, leaving 2 bases of the junction unmatched. The CDR3 extends over 16 amino acids.